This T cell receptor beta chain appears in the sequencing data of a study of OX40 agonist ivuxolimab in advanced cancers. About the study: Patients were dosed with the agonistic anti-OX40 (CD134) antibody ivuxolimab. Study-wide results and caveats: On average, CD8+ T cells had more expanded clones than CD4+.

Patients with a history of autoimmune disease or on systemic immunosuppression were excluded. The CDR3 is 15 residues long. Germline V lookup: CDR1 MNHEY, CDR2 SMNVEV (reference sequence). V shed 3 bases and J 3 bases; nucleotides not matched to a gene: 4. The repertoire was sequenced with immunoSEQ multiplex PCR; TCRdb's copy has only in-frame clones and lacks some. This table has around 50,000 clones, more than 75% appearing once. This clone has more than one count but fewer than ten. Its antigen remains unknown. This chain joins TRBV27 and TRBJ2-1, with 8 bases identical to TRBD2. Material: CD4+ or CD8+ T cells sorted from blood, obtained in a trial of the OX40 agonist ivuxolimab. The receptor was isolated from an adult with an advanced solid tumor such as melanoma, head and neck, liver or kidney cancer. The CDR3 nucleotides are TGTGCCAGCAGTTTCCGGGGGGGAAACTACAATGAGCAGTTCTTC. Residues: CASSFRGGNYNEQFF.